What follows are 19 T cell receptor beta chains derived from one specimen sequenced in a study of CD8 T cells in Susac syndrome. The RNA, 0.5 to 1 ug, was put through reverse transcription using random hexamers. TCRdb re-derived calls from the immunoSEQ multiplex PCR reads in MiXCR, one entry per CDR3 protein. The sample has about 80,000 distinct CDR3 sequences, over 85% seen once. What was sequenced was CD8+ T cells from PBMCs. These receptors were taken from a human donor with Susac syndrome.

This chain links TRBV19 with TRBJ2-3; no clear D. The CDR3 spans 15 residues. CDR1 LNHDA and CDR2 SQIVND come from the germline V gene (reference sequence). Trimming pared 3 bases from V and 1 base from J, leaving 11 bases between. The CDR3 loop is CASSILPWGTDTQYF. In DNA, the CDR3 is TGTGCCAGTAGTATCCTCCCGTGGGGCACAGATACGCAGTATTTT.

This clonotype appeared a single time. The chain employs TRBV7-6 and TRBJ2-3, with TRBD1 as a possible D gene (5 bases). V lost 3 bases, J lost 14 bases, and 6 bases lay in between. Germline lookup yields CDR1 SGHVS and CDR2 FNYEAQ. The CDR3 has 9 amino acids. The CDR3 bases are TGTGCCAGCAGCTTCCAGGGGTATTTT. Residues: CASSFQGYF.

The J gene is TRBJ1-5, the V gene TRBV5-6; 7 bases fit TRBD1. The CDR3 runs 14 residues. Looked up from germline, CDR1 is SGHDT and CDR2 is YYEEEE. J lost 3 bases, V lost 3 bases, and 3 bases had no gene match. This CDR3 reads CASSSGQNNQPQHF. In DNA, the CDR3 is TGTGCCAGCAGCTCGGGACAGAACAATCAGCCCCAGCATTTT.

The V and J genes are TRBV29-1 and TRBJ2-2; 8 bases are shared with TRBD1. The germline V gene encodes CDR1 SQVTM and CDR2 ANQGSEA. CDR3 length equals 14 residues. The J segment lost 1 base and the V segment lost 7 bases, leaving 5 bases of the junction unmatched. CDR3 residues: CSAAGQVNTGELFF. CDR3 sequence (DNA): TGCAGCGCCGCGGGACAGGTGAACACCGGGGAGCTGTTTTTT.

This chain joins TRBV12-5 and TRBJ2-4; 11 bases are a match to TRBD1. The germline V gene has CDR1 LGHNT and CDR2 FRNRAP. This CDR3 comprises 17 residues. Germline trimming cut 0 bases from V and 2 bases from J; bases unmatched to any gene: 3. As DNA, the CDR3 is TGTGCTAGTGGTTTGGTAGGACAGGGGGCTACCAAAAACATTCAGTACTTC. It codes for CASGLVGQGATKNIQYF.

The chain carries TRBV19 and TRBJ2-5; D is possibly TRBD1 (6 bases). The CDR3 sequence is 14 residues long. V lost 6 bases to trimming and J lost 1 base, with 12 bases between them. Germline CDR1 is LNHDA and CDR2 is SQIVND (reference sequence). This chain's CDR3 is CASSDRQVQETQYF. The CDR3 coding sequence is TGTGCCAGTAGCGATCGACAGGTCCAAGAGACCCAGTACTTC.

The chain carries TRBV7-9 and TRBJ2-5; 8 bases fit TRBD1. CDR1 and CDR2 (germline): SEHNR, FQNEAQ (reference sequence). CDR3 size: 14 residues. V lost 4 bases and J lost 5; bases outside the gene matches: 6. CDR3 DNA sequence: TGTGCCAGCAGCTCCCCAGGGGGCGAGGAGACCCAGTACTTC. It is translated as CASSSPGGEETQYF.

The genes are TRBV24-1 and TRBJ2-1; D is perhaps TRBD1 or TRBD2 (5 bases each). The V end was cut by 9 bases, the J end by 8 bases, with 16 bases between. The CDR3 covers 13 residues. Germline CDR1 is KGHDR and CDR2 is SFDVKD. For the CDR3, the DNA is TGTGCCACCTGCCCGGGGAAGGGACATGAGCAGTTCTTC. It yields the protein CATCPGKGHEQFF.

This clonotype was seen a handful of times. The chain carries TRBV10-3 and TRBJ1-6; D might be TRBD1 (6 bases). The CDR3 covers 15 residues. Germline V gene sequence: CDR1 ENHRY, CDR2 SYGVKD. Trimming removed 2 bases at V and 7 bases at J, with 12 bases between. The CDR3 bases are TGTGCCATCAGTGAGAGGGACACATGGAATTCACCCCTCCACTTT. Translating gives CAISERDTWNSPLHF.

This clonotype has just one count. The rearrangement joins TRBV6-5 to TRBJ2-5, with D hard to call. The V gene lost 6 bases and the J gene lost 4 bases, with 9 bases spanning the gap. The CDR3 is made up of 12 amino acids. CDR1 is MNHEY, CDR2 SVGAGI, per germline. This CDR3 reads CASSLGRETQYF. CDR3 DNA: TGTGCCAGCAGCCTAGGACGAGAGACCCAGTACTTC.

The chain is built from TRBV19 and TRBJ2-1; 10 bases agree with TRBD2. This CDR3 is 15 amino acids long. The trim removed 3 bases at V and 5 bases at J, leaving 4 bases unmatched. Germline CDR1 LNHDA, CDR2 SQIVND (reference sequence). The CDR3 sequence: CASSIGLADNNEQFF. For the CDR3, the DNA is TGTGCCAGTAGTATCGGACTAGCGGATAACAATGAGCAGTTCTTC.

This clonotype has only one observation. This chain uses TRBV10-3 with TRBJ2-1; D call uncertain. The ends were cut back, 0 bases at V and 10 bases at J, with 13 bases in the middle. The CDR3 covers 14 residues. Germline V gives CDR1 ENHRY, CDR2 SYGVKD. The chain's CDR3 is CAISESLIHGEQFF. CDR3 nucleotides: TGTGCCATCAGTGAGTCGTTAATCCACGGGGAGCAGTTCTTC.

The chain is built from TRBV5-6 and TRBJ2-7; 7 bases are shared with TRBD2. The V gene's germline CDR1 is SGHDT and CDR2 YYEEEE. This CDR3 is built from 11 residues. After removal of 4 bases from V and 5 bases from J, the junction contained 0 bases not matched to a gene. The CDR3 protein is CASSAGDEQYF. The CDR3 region has the DNA TGTGCCAGCAGCGCGGGGGACGAGCAGTACTTC. Full variable domain (remainder filled in from reference TRBV5-6 and TRBJ2-7): DAGVTQSPTHLIKTRGQQVTLRCSPKSGHDTVSWYQQALGQGPQFIFQYYEEEERQRGNFPDRFSGHQFPNYSSELNVNALLLGDSALYLCASSAGDEQYFGPGTRLTVT.

The CDR3 protein is CASSLAWVGYEQYF. CDR3 coding DNA: TGTGCCAGCAGCTTGGCATGGGTAGGCTACGAGCAGTACTTC. The chain employs TRBV5-6 and TRBJ2-7; D uncertain. Trimming cost V 0 bases and J 3 bases, with 10 bases left between them. Germline assignment: CDR1 SGHDT and CDR2 YYEEEE. This CDR3 contains 14 residues.

The chain employs TRBV7-6 and TRBJ2-5; TRBD2 is a possible D gene (7 bases). The CDR3 length is 16 residues. CDR1 SGHVS and CDR2 FNYEAQ come from the germline V gene. The V end was cut by 5 bases, the J end by 2 bases, with 18 bases between. The CDR3 loop reads CASSPGAGVLQETQYF. The CDR3 coding sequence is TGTGCCAGCAGCCCAGGGGCGGGGGTATTACAAGAGACCCAGTACTTC.

V gene TRBV28 combines with J gene TRBJ2-4, with D tentatively TRBD1 (5 bases). From germline, CDR1 is MDHEN and CDR2 SYDVKM. Trimming took off 3 bases at V and 6 bases at J, with 6 bases between the two ends. The CDR3 runs to 12 residues. CDR3 sequence: CASSFRGNIQYF. The CDR3 DNA follows: TGTGCCAGCAGTTTTAGGGGAAACATTCAGTACTTC.

This clonotype appeared once. The chain combines TRBV12-3 or TRBV12-4 with TRBJ1-5, with D possibly being TRBD1 (6 bases). V was clipped by 3 bases and J by 0 bases, with 9 bases between them. CDR3 length: 15 amino acids. CDR3 protein: CASSFRGDSNQPQHF. CDR3 in DNA: TGTGCCAGCAGTTTTAGGGGGGATAGCAATCAGCCCCAGCATTTT.

This chain links TRBV4-3 with TRBJ2-3; 13 bases agree with TRBD2. This CDR3 region has 15 residues. Germline loops: CDR1 LGHNA, CDR2 YSLEER. J lost 7 bases, V lost 6 bases, and 7 bases had no gene match. CDR3 DNA: TGCGCCAGCAGACAAACTAGCGGGGGGGTCTATACGCAGTATTTT. It yields the protein CASRQTSGGVYTQYF.

The V call is TRBV10-3, the J call TRBJ2-7; D may be TRBD2 (6 bases). The CDR3 runs to 16 residues. The germline V gene has CDR1 ENHRY and CDR2 SYGVKD. The V end was cut by 0 bases, the J end by 4 bases, with 16 bases between. The CDR3 region is CAISESTDYPGYEQYF. CDR3 DNA: TGTGCCATCAGTGAGTCGACGGACTACCCAGGGTACGAGCAGTACTTC.